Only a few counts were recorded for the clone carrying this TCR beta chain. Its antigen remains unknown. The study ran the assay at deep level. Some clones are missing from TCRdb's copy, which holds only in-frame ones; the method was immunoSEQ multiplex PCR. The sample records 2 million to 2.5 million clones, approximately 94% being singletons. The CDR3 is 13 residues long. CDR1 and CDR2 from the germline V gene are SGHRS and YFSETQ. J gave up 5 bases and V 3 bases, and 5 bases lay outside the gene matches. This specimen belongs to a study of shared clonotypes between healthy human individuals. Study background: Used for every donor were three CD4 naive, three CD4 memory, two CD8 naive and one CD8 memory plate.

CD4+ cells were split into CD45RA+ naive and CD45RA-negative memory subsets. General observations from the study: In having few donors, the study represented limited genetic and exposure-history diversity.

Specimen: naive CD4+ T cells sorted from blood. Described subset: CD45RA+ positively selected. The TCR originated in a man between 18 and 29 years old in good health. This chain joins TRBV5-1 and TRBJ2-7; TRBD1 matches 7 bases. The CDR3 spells CASSSTGWDEQYF. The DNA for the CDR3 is TGCGCCAGCAGCTCGACAGGGTGGGACGAGCAGTACTTC.